This T cell receptor (beta chain) comes out of a study of blood T cell repertoires in COVID-19. Overall study context: PBMCs, B-cell-depleted T cells, or T cells provided the cDNA or gDNA that made up the material.

Method: immunoSEQ multiplex PCR; TCRdb's copy keeps in-frame clones and lacks some. This repertoire shows 400,000 to 450,000 clones, 86% found once; its top ten account for roughly 1.4%. The sequence came from a woman aged 25 to 39 with active or convalescent COVID-19. Sequenced sample: peripheral blood.

The CDR3: CASRTQGAPVPEAFF. The CDR3 DNA reads as TGCGCCAGCAGAACCCAGGGGGCGCCGGTCCCTGAAGCTTTCTTT. The V and J genes are TRBV4-1 and TRBJ1-1; TRBD1 matches 8 bases. CDR1 and CDR2 (germline): MGHRA, YSYEKL. The V and J ends lost 6 bases and 6 bases, in that order; junction bases with no gene match: 12. The CDR3 consists of 15 residues.